A single T cell receptor (beta chain) is shown here with its context. Its antigen is as yet unknown. This entry belongs to a study of T cell responses to AZD1222 COVID-19 vaccine. General study points: Sampled repertoires all dated from after the peak T cell response. An increase in Spike-specific TCR breadth and depth was observed after two AZD1222 doses.

The CDR3 consists of 14 residues. V lost 5 bases, J lost 4 bases, and 14 bases lay in between. Per the germline V gene, CDR1 is MNHEY and CDR2 is SVGAGI. Profiled with immunoSEQ multiplex PCR; TCRdb holds only in-frame clones, not every one. The data contain 95,000 to 150,000 clones, around 93% of them singletons. This rearrangement joins TRBV6-5 to TRBJ1-1; TRBD1 might be the D (5 bases). This receptor was identified in an adult who received the AZD1222 COVID-19 vaccine. Sequenced here: peripheral blood, sampled 28 days after the second AZD1222 dose. The CDR3 loop reads CASSLQQGVTEAFF. As DNA, the CDR3 is TGTGCCAGCAGTCTACAGCAAGGGGTCACTGAAGCTTTCTTT.